These 8 T cell receptor beta chains were all obtained from the same sample, sequenced in a study of CD8 T cells in ankylosing spondylitis. General study points: What seemed typical of ankylosing spondylitis blood was a TCR beta motif built from eight highly homologous variants.

TCRdb analysed the 5' RACE reads with MiXCR anew, one entry per CDR3 protein. The profile covers over 450,000 distinct CDR3 sequences, with roughly 13% appearing a single time and under 7.5% taken by the ten largest. No antigen is known for these receptors. The sequenced sample consisted of blood, either unsorted or a sorted T cell fraction (not recorded which). The origin of the receptors is a male donor with ankylosing spondylitis.

This clonotype has more than one count but fewer than ten. The rearrangement joins TRBV2 to TRBJ1-5; D might be TRBD1 (5 bases). Germline CDR1 and CDR2: SNHLY and FYNNEI. Trimming took off 1 base at V and 11 bases at J, with 12 bases between the two ends. This CDR3 is built from 13 residues. The CDR3: CASSEVPPGAQHF. CDR3 DNA: TGTGCCAGCAGTGAAGTGCCCCCGGGGGCCCAGCATTTT.

The chain carries TRBV5-1 and TRBJ2-3, with 9 bases matching TRBD1. The CDR3 length is 17 residues. Losses at the gene ends were 3 bases for V and 5 bases for J; bases not matched to a gene: 13. Looked up from germline, CDR1 is SGHRS and CDR2 is YFSETQ. The CDR3 DNA reads as TGCGCCAGCAGCTGGACAGGGGTTAACGGTATGGGAGATACGCAGTATTTT. Translated: CASSWTGVNGMGDTQYF.

This chain links TRBV4-1 with TRBJ2-3; D might be TRBD2 (5 bases). Germline CDR1 and CDR2: MGHRA and YSYEKL. CDR3 length: 15 amino acids. The ends were cut back, 1 base at V and 4 bases at J, with 12 bases in the middle. CDR3 DNA sequence: TGCGCCAGCAGCCAAGGTCTGGGAGAGGCAGATACGCAGTATTTT. As protein: CASSQGLGEADTQYF.

This clonotype turned up a few times. J is TRBJ1-1 and V is TRBV14, with a weak D call TRBD1 (5 bases). The CDR3 sequence is 15 residues long. V lost 2 bases and J 4 bases, leaving 14 bases between the germline ends. Per the germline V gene, CDR1 is SGHDN and CDR2 is FVKESK. The CDR3 DNA reads as TGTGCCAGCAGCCAACTAGACAGAATTGGCACTGAAGCTTTCTTT. This gives the protein CASSQLDRIGTEAFF.

This clonotype was counted a few times. The chain couples TRBV11-3 to TRBJ2-1, with D unclear. V was shortened by 5 bases and J by 0 bases, with 14 bases between the two germline ends. Germline values: CDR1 SGHNT, CDR2 YENEEA. The CDR3 sequence is 16 residues long. As DNA, the CDR3 is TGTGCCAGCAGCCGCATGGACGGCAGCTCCTACAATGAGCAGTTCTTC. Its protein is CASSRMDGSSYNEQFF. The full variable domain, rest sourced from reference TRBV11-3 and TRBJ2-1, is EAGVVQSPRYKIIEKKQPVAFWCNPISGHNTLYWYLQNLGQGPELLIRYENEEAVDDSQLPKDRFSAERLKGVDSTLKIQPAELGDSAVYLCASSRMDGSSYNEQFFGPGTRLTVL.

This clonotype has more than one count but fewer than ten. The chain employs TRBV20-1 and TRBJ2-3, with D unclear. Germline CDR1 and CDR2: DFQATT and SNEGSKA (reference sequence). There are 13 residues in the CDR3. Trimming stripped 5 bases from V and 3 bases from J, with 12 bases between. Here the CDR3 reads CSAFTALTDTQYF. The CDR3, as DNA: TGCAGTGCTTTCACAGCCTTAACAGATACGCAGTATTTT.

V gene TRBV5-1 combines with J gene TRBJ1-1; TRBD1 is a possible D gene (6 bases). CDR1 and CDR2 from the germline V gene are SGHRS and YFSETQ. The CDR3 has 17 amino acids. The V end was cut by 0 bases, the J end by 0 bases, with 15 bases between. CDR3: CASSLATGNLVNTEAFF. CDR3 nucleotides: TGCGCCAGCAGCTTGGCGACAGGTAATTTGGTGAACACTGAAGCTTTCTTT.

This clonotype has at least ten counts. The chain combines TRBV10-2 with TRBJ1-5; a possible D gene is TRBD1 (5 bases). The CDR3 runs to 12 residues. V gave up 6 bases and J gave up 9 bases, with 12 bases separating them. Germline CDR1 WSHSY, CDR2 SAAADI. The CDR3 sequence: CASRAGEGPQHF. In DNA form, the CDR3 reads TGCGCCAGCAGGGCGGGGGAAGGGCCCCAGCATTTT.